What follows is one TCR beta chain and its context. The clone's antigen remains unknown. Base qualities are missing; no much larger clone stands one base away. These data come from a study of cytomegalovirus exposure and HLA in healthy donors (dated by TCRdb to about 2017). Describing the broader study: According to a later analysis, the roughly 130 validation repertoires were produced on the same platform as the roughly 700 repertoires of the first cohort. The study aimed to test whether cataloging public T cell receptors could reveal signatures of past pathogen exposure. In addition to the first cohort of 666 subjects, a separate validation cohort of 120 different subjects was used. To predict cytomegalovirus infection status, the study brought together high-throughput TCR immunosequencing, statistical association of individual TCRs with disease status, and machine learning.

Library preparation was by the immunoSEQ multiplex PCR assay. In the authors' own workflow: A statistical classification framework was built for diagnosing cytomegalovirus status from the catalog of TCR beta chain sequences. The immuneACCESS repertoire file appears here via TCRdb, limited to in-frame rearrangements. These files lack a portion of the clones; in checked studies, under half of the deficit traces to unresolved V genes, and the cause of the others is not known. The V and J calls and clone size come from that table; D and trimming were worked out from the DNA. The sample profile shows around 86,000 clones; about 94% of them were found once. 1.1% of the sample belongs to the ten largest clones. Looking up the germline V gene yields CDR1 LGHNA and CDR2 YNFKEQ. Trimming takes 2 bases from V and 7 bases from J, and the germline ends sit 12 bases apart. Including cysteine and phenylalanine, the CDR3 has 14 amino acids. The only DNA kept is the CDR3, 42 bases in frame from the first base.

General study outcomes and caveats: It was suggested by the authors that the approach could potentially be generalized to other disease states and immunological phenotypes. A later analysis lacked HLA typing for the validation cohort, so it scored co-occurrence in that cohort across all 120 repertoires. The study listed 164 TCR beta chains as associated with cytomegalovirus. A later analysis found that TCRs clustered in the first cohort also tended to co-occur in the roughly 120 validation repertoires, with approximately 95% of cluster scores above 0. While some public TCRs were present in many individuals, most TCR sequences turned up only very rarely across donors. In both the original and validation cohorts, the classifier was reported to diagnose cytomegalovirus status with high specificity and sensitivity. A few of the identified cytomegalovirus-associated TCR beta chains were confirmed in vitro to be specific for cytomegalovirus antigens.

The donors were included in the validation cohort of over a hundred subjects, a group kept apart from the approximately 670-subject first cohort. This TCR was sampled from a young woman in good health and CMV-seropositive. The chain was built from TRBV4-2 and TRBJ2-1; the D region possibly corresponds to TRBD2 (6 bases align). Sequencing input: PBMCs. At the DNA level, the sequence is TGTGCCAGCAGCCAACTAGCGAGTACGAATGAGCAGTTCTTC. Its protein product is CASSQLASTNEQFF.